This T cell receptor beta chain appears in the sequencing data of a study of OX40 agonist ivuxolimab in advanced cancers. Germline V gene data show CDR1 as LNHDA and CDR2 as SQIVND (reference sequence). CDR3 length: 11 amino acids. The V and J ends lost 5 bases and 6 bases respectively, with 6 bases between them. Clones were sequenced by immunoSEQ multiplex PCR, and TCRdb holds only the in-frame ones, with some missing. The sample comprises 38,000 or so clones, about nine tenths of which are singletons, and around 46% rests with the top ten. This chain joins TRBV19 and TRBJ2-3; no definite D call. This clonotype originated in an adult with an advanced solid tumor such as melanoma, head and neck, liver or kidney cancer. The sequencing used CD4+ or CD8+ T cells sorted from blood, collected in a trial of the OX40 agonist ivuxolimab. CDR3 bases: TGTGCCAGTAGTGTGTCCGATACGCAGTATTTT. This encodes CASSVSDTQYF. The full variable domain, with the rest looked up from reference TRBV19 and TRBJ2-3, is DGGITQSPKYLFRKEGQNVTLSCEQNLNHDAMYWYRQDPGQGLRLIYYSQIVNDFQKGDIAEGYSVSREKKESFPLTVTSAQKNPTAFYLCASSVSDTQYFGPGTRLTVL.